This TCR beta chain was captured by sequencing in a study of CD8+CD57+ T cells in acquired aplastic anemia. Study background: Mean DNA quantity obtained from sorted CD4+ and CD8+ cells was about 3.5 ug. CD4+ cells from healthy donors averaged about 9.8 million reads.

Researchers used genomic DNA as the template to profile TCR beta VDJ and CDR3. TCRdb used MiXCR to reprocess the reads, holding one entry per CDR3 protein. The profile shows roughly 150,000 distinct CDR3 sequences, around 45% of them singletons. Worth noting for this clonotype: The antigen remains undetermined.

This CDR3 has 15 residues. The V end was cut by 6 bases, the J end by 0 bases, with 18 bases between. Germline assignment: CDR1 DFQATT and CDR2 SNEGSKA (reference sequence). Findings and caveats of the study: Both patients and controls carried the same twenty-nine CD8+ CDR3 sequences.

V usage is TRBV20-1 and J usage is TRBJ2-7, with a weak D call TRBD1 (6 bases). The sample was sorted CD4+, CD8+, or CD8+CD57+ T cells (not recorded which) from PBMCs. This sequence originates from a human donor in good health. The DNA for the CDR3 is TGCAGTGCCGAGGGCCGGGACACTAGCTCCTACGAGCAGTACTTC. Protein sequence: CSAEGRDTSSYEQYF.